The present T cell receptor beta chain was sequenced within a study of T-cell reconstitution after alpha-beta-depleted transplantation in children. The authors prepared the TCRbeta library with unique molecular identifiers. TCRdb reprocessed the PCR reads with MiXCR, giving one entry per CDR3 protein. The data contain more than 450,000 distinct CDR3 sequences, around 20% of them singletons. V dropped 1 base and J dropped 0; count of bases not matched to a gene: 16. CDR1 is DFQATT and CDR2 is SNEGSKA in the germline V gene (reference sequence). CDR3 size: 22 residues. The V gene is TRBV20-1, the J gene TRBJ2-1, with TRBD2 identical over 15 bases. This specimen consisted of PBMCs from the stem cell graft donor, obtained from the stem cell graft. The receptor was isolated from a human donor who donated a stem cell graft to a child with acute lymphoblastic leukemia. The CDR3 sequence: CSARVGLAGGSSTISSYNEQFF. CDR3 sequence (DNA): TGCAGTGCTAGAGTGGGACTAGCGGGAGGATCCTCTACCATTAGCTCCTACAATGAGCAGTTCTTC.